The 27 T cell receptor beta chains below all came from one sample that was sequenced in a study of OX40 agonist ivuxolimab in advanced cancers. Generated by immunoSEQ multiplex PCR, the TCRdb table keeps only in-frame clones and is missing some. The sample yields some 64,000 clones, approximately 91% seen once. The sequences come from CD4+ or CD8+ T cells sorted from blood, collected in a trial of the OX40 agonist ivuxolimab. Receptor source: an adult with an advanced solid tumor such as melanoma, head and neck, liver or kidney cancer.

CDR3 DNA: TGTGCCAGCAGCCATGCCGACCCCCGTCCGCTTGGGGGAGAAGCTTTCTTT. It codes for CASSHADPRPLGGEAFF. The J gene is TRBJ1-1, the V gene TRBV7-9; the D gene is possibly TRBD1 (5 bases). CDR3 length: 17 residues. Germline CDR1 and CDR2: SEHNR and FQNEAQ (reference sequence). V lost 5 bases and J lost 8, with 27 bases in between.

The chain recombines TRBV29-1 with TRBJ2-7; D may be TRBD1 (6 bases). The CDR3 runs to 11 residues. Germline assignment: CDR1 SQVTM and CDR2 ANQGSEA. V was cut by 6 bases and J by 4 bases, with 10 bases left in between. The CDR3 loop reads CSVTRGYEQYF. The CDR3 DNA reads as TGCAGCGTGACCAGGGGTTACGAGCAGTACTTC.

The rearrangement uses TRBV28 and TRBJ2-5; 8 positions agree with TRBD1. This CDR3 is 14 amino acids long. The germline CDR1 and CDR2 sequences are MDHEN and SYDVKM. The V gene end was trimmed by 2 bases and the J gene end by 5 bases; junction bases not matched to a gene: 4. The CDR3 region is CASSLTGGLETQYF. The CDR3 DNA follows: TGTGCCAGCAGTTTAACAGGGGGATTGGAGACCCAGTACTTC.

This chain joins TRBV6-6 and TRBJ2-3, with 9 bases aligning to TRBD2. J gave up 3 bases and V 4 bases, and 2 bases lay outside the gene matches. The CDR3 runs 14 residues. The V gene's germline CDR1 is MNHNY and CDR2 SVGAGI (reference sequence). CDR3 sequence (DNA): TGTGCCAGCAGTTCAAGCGGGAGGACAGATACGCAGTATTTT. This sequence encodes CASSSSGRTDTQYF.

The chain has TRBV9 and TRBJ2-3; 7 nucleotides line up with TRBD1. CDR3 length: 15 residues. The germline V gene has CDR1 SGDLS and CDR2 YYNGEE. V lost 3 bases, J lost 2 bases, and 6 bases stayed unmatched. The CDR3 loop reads CASSEGASSTDTQYF. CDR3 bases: TGTGCCAGCAGCGAGGGGGCTAGCTCCACAGATACGCAGTATTTT. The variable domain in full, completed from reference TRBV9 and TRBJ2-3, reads DSGVTQTPKHLITATGQRVTLRCSPRSGDLSVYWYQQSLDQGLQFLIQYYNGEERAKGNILERFSAQQFPDLHSELNLSSLELGDSALYFCASSEGASSTDTQYFGPGTRLTVL.

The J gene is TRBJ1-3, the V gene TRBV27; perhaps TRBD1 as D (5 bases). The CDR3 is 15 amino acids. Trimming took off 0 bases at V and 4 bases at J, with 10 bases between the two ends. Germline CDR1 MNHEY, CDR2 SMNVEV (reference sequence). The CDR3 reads CASSLSGEKGNTIYF. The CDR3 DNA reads TGTGCCAGCAGTTTATCAGGGGAAAAAGGAAACACCATATATTTT.

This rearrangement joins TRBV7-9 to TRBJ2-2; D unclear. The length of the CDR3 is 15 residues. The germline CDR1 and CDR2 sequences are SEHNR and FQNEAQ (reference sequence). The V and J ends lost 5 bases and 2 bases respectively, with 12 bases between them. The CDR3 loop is CASSPPVLNTGELFF. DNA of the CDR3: TGTGCCAGCAGCCCCCCGGTCCTTAACACCGGGGAGCTGTTTTTT.

The CDR3: CAISYGDRELFF. CDR3 coding DNA: TGTGCCATCAGTTACGGTGACCGGGAGCTGTTTTTT. The chain is built from TRBV10-3 and TRBJ2-2, with D unclear. Germline lookup yields CDR1 ENHRY and CDR2 SYGVKD. The CDR3 sequence is 12 residues long. The germline V and J ends were trimmed by 5 bases and 9 bases, with 10 bases remaining between them.

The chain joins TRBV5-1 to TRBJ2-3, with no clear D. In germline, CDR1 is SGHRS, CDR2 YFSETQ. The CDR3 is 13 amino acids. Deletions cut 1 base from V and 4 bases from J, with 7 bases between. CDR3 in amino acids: CASSLSGADTQYF. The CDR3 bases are TGCGCCAGCAGCTTGTCTGGAGCAGATACGCAGTATTTT.

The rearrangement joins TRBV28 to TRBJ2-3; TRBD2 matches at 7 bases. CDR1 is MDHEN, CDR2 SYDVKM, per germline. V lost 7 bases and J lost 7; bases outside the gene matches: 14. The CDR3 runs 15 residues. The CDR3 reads CASNGASGGGNTQYF. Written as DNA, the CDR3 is TGTGCCAGCAATGGAGCTAGCGGCGGTGGTAATACGCAGTATTTT.

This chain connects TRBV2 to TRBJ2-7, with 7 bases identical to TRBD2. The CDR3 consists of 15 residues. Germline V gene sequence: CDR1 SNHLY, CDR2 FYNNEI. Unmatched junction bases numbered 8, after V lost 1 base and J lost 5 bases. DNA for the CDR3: TGTGCCAGCAGTGAAGGGACTAGTTTCGTTCACGAGCAGTACTTC. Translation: CASSEGTSFVHEQYF.

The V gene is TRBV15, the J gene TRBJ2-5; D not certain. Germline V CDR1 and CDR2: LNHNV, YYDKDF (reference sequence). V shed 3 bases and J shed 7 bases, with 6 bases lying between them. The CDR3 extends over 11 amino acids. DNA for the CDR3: TGTGCCACCAGCAGCCCAGGGACCCAGTACTTC. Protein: CATSSPGTQYF.

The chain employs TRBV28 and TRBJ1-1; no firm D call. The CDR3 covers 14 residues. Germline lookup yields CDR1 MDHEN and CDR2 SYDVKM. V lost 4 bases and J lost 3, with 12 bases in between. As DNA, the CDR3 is TGTGCCAGCAGTTCTACCCCGACATACACTGAAGCTTTCTTT. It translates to CASSSTPTYTEAFF. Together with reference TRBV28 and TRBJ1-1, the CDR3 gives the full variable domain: DVKVTQSSRYLVKRTGEKVFLECVQDMDHENMFWYRQDPGLGLRLIYFSYDVKMKEKGDIPEGYSVSREKKERFSLILESASTNQTSMYLCASSSTPTYTEAFFGQGTRLTVV.

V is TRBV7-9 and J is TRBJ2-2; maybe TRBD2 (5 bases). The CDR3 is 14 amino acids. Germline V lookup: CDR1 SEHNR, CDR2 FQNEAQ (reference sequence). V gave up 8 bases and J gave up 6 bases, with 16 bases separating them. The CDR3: CASPPSLFSGELFF. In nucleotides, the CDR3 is TGTGCCAGCCCTCCTAGCCTATTCTCCGGGGAGCTGTTTTTT.

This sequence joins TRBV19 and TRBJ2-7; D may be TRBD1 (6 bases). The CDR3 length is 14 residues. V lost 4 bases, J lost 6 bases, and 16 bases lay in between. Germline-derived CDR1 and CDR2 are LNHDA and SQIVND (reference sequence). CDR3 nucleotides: TGTGCCAGTAGTAAACAGGGTACAGACCCCGAGCAGTACTTC. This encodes CASSKQGTDPEQYF. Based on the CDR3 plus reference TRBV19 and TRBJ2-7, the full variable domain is DGGITQSPKYLFRKEGQNVTLSCEQNLNHDAMYWYRQDPGQGLRLIYYSQIVNDFQKGDIAEGYSVSREKKESFPLTVTSAQKNPTAFYLCASSKQGTDPEQYFGPGTRLTVT.

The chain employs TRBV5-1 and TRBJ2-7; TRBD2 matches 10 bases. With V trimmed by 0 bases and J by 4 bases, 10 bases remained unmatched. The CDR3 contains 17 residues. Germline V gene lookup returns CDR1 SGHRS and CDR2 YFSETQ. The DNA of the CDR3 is TGCGCCAGCAGCTTGGGGGATTTAGGACTAGCGGAATACGAGCAGTACTTC. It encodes CASSLGDLGLAEYEQYF.

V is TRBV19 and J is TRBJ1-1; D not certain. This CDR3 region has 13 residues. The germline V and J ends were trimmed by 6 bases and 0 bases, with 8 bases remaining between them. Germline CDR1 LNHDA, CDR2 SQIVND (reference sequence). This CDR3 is CASSYNMNTEAFF. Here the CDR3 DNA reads TGTGCCAGTAGCTACAACATGAACACTGAAGCTTTCTTT.

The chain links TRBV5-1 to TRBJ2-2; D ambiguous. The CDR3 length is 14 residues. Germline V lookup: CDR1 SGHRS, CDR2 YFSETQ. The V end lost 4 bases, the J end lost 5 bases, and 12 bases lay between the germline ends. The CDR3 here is CASSLPAETGELFF. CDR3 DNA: TGCGCCAGCAGCCTCCCGGCCGAAACCGGGGAGCTGTTTTTT.

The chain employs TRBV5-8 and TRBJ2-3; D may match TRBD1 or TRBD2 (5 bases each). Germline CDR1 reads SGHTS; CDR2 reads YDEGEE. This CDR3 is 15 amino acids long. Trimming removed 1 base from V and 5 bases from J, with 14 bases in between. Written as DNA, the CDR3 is TGTGCCAGCAGCTTGTACAGGACTTATGGAGATACGCAGTATTTT. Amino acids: CASSLYRTYGDTQYF.

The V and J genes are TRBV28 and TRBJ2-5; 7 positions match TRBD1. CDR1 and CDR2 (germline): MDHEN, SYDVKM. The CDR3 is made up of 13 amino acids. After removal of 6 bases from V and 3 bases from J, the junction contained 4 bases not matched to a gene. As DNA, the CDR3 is TGTGCCAGCAGGTCTCAGGGGGAAGAGACCCAGTACTTC. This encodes CASRSQGEETQYF.

The CDR3 region has the DNA TGTGCCATCAGGAACCTGGACGTCCCCGGGGAGCTGTTTTTT. It is translated as CAIRNLDVPGELFF. The chain joins TRBV10-3 to TRBJ2-2, with D uncertain. V was shortened by 6 bases and J by 6 bases, with 14 bases between the two germline ends. This CDR3 contains 14 residues. CDR1 is ENHRY and CDR2 is SYGVKD in the germline V gene.

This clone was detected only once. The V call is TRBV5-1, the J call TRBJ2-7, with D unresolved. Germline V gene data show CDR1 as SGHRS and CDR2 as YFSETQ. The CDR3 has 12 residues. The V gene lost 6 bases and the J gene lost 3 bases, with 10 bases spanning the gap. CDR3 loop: CASTTGDYEQYF. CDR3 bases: TGCGCCAGCACAACGGGCGACTACGAGCAGTACTTC.

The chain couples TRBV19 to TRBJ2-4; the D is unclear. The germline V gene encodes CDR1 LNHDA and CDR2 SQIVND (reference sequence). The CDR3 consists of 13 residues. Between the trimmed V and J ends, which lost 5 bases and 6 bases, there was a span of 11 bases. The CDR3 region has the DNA TGTGCCAGTAGTCTCGGTACCATAAACATTCAGTACTTC. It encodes CASSLGTINIQYF.

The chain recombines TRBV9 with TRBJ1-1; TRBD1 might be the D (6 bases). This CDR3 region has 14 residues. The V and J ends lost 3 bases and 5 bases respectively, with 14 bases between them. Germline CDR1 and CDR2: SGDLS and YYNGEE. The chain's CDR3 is CASSGAGAGTEAFF. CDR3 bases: TGTGCCAGCAGCGGGGCGGGGGCCGGGACTGAAGCTTTCTTT. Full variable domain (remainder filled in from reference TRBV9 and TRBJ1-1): DSGVTQTPKHLITATGQRVTLRCSPRSGDLSVYWYQQSLDQGLQFLIQYYNGEERAKGNILERFSAQQFPDLHSELNLSSLELGDSALYFCASSGAGAGTEAFFGQGTRLTVV.

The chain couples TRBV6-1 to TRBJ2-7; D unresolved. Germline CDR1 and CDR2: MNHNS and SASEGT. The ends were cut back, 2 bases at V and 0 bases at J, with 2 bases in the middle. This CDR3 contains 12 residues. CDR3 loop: CASSEISYEQYF. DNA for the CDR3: TGTGCCAGCAGTGAAATCTCCTACGAGCAGTACTTC.

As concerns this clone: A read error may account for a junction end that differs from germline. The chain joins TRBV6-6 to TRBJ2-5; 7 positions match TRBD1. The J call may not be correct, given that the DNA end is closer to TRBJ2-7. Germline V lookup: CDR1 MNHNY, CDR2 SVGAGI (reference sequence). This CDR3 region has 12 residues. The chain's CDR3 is CACRQGPYEQYF. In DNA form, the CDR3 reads TGTGCCTGCAGACAGGGACCTTACGAGCAGTACTTC.

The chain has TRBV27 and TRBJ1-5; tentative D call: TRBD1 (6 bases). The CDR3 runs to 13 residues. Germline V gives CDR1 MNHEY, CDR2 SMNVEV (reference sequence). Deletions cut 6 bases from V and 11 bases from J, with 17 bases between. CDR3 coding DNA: TGTGCCAGCAGACAGACCTGGGGGGCAGCCCAGCATTTT. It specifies CASRQTWGAAQHF.